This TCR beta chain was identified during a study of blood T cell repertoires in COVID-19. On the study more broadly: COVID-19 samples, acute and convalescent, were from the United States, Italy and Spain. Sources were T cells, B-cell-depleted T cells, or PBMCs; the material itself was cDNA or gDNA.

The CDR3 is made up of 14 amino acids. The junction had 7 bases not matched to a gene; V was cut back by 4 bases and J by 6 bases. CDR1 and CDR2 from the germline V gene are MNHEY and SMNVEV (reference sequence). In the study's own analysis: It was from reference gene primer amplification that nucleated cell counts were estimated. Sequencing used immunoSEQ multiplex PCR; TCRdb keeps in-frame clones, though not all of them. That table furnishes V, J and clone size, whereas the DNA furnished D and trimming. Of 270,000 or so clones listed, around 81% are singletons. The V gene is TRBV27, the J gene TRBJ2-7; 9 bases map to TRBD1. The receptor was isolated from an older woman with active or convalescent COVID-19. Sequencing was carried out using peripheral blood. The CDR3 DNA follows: TGTGCCAGCAGTTCCTCCGGGACAGGGAGCGAGCAGTACTTC. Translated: CASSSSGTGSEQYF.